What follows is one TCR beta chain and its context. This CDR3 is built from 12 residues. Germline values: CDR1 SGHRS, CDR2 YFSETQ. The J segment lost 7 bases and the V segment lost 6 bases, leaving 4 bases of the junction unmatched. This specimen belongs to a study of blood T cell repertoires in COVID-19. In the study overall: In each case, the material was cDNA or gDNA derived from T cells, B-cell-depleted T cells, or PBMCs.

Method: immunoSEQ multiplex PCR; TCRdb's copy keeps in-frame clones and lacks some. The sample shows over 95,000 clones, around 89% of them seen only once. This receptor was identified in a human donor with acute or convalescent COVID-19. The donor label of this sample is uncertain. The sequenced material came from peripheral blood. The gene calls are TRBV5-1 and TRBJ1-2, with 9 bases matching TRBD1. The CDR3 protein is CASKGQGGGYTF. CDR3 nucleotide sequence: TGCGCCAGCAAGGGACAGGGAGGTGGCTACACCTTC.